The present T cell receptor beta chain was sequenced within a study of blood T cell repertoires in COVID-19 (dated by TCRdb to between 2020 and 2021). Turning to the overall study: The collaborator samples originated in the United States, Italy and Spain and spanned the acute and convalescent phases of COVID-19. The repertoires were made available in a free public database intended to serve as a resource for research on the immune response to SARS-CoV-2. Samples came from the ongoing ImmuneRACE study (first 160 participants) plus 1,254 subjects from 6 global collaborators. Where HLA class I and class II types were available, the types were taken from metadata supplied by the sample provider, not from assay-based typing. Nearly every sample came with metadata listing a de-identified subject ID, COVID-19 status, age in years and sex. Deeply sampled blood TCRbeta repertoires from subjects exposed to, actively infected with, or recovered from COVID-19 were included in the dataset. The prospective study material was composed of cDNA or gDNA derived from T cells, B-cell-depleted T cells, or PBMCs. Summary of the overall study and its limitations: The amount of clinical and demographic metadata varied by source and participant and was provided uncurated.

Trimmed from V: 2 bases; trimmed from J: 2 bases; junction bases lacking a gene match: 3. The CDR3 measures 16 amino acids from cysteine to phenylalanine. Only CDR3 DNA is held: 48 bases, read in frame from base 1. From a lookup of the germline V gene, CDR1 and CDR2 are KGHDR and SFDVKD. Samples from volunteer blood donors who had recovered from COVID-19 were contributed by a second Seattle source. Each collaborating institution followed its own protocols to collect whole blood in K2EDTA tubes. Collaborator samples were shipped for TCRbeta analysis as frozen whole blood, isolated PBMCs, or DNA extracted from either sample type. TCRbeta CDR3 regions were amplified from genomic DNA by means of the immunoSEQ Assay, a bias-controlled multiplex PCR. The published analysis was carried out like this. Nucleated cell counts per sample were estimated from amplification of reference gene primers within the assay. To quantify the absolute abundance of each unique TCRbeta CDR3 rearrangement, sequence reads were collapsed and filtered. Productive Simpson clonality was computed per sample as the square root of Simpson's diversity index over productive rearrangements. The table was pulled from immuneACCESS by TCRdb, which kept in-frame rearrangements only. Such tables lose some clones; where checked, under half of the loss comes from unresolved V genes, and the rest has no known cause. The DNA gave D and trimming, while V, J and clone size come from that table. The sample has fewer than 250,000 clones on record, about 89% of them singletons. The ten top clones hold around 6.5% of the sample.

With regard to this clone: Its binding antigen is unknown. There are no base qualities to consult, and no much larger clone falls within one base.

The sequence links TRBV24-1 to TRBJ2-3, with 10 junctional bases fitting TRBD1. The material sequenced was peripheral blood. The sequence came from a man aged 60 to 69 who had recovered from COVID-19. This receptor has the CDR3 CATSDSGTGVTDTQYF. The DNA sequence is given as TGTGCCACCAGTGATTCGGGGACAGGGGTCACAGATACGCAGTATTTT.